The 20 T cell receptor beta chains below come from one sample, sequenced in a study of T cells after yellow fever vaccination. TCRdb passed the 5' RACE reads through MiXCR, listing each CDR3 protein once. The table records 500,000 to 650,000 distinct CDR3 sequences, roughly 12% of them present only once. Sequencing was performed on PBMCs, taken on the day of the yellow fever booster vaccination. These receptor sequences come from a man aged 30-40 years who received the YFV17D yellow fever vaccine.

The chain couples TRBV28 to TRBJ2-5; 9 bases are a match to TRBD1. Germline V lookup: CDR1 MDHEN, CDR2 SYDVKM. Trimming cost V 7 bases and J 4 bases; bases outside gene matches: 7. This CDR3 is 14 amino acids long. The CDR3 nucleotides are TGTGCCAGCAAATACCCGACAGGGGGAGAGACCCAGTACTTC. Protein product: CASKYPTGGETQYF.

In its sample, this clonotype was seen a few times. This sequence joins TRBV20-1 and TRBJ2-3; TRBD2 matches 7 bases. The CDR3 is 15 residues long. J was trimmed by 2 bases and V by 0 bases; bases with no gene match: 5. Germline values: CDR1 DFQATT, CDR2 SNEGSKA (reference sequence). The CDR3 protein is CSARDRLADTDTQYF. In DNA, the CDR3 is TGCAGTGCTAGAGATCGCCTAGCGGACACAGATACGCAGTATTTT.

The rearrangement uses TRBV6-2 or TRBV6-3 and TRBJ2-1; either TRBD1 or TRBD2 may fit D (5 bases each). The V end was cut by 8 bases, the J end by 0 bases, with 14 bases between. The germline CDR1 and CDR2 sequences are MNHEY and SVGEGT. This CDR3 is 15 amino acids long. CDR3 DNA sequence: TGTGCCAGCTTTTACGGGGCGAGCTCCTACAATGAGCAGTTCTTC. It specifies CASFYGASSYNEQFF.

J is TRBJ2-5 and V is TRBV5-1, with a possible D match to TRBD1 (6 bases). Germline values: CDR1 SGHRS, CDR2 YFSETQ. The CDR3 length is 15 residues. V lost 2 bases and J lost 4, with 15 bases in between. The CDR3 spells CASSLTGSWAETQYF. CDR3 coding DNA: TGCGCCAGCAGCTTAACAGGGAGCTGGGCAGAGACCCAGTACTTC.

The table lists this clonotype with a few counts. The chain recombines TRBV20-1 with TRBJ2-5, with TRBD2 matching over 7 bases. The V gene's germline CDR1 is DFQATT and CDR2 SNEGSKA (reference sequence). V was clipped by 1 base and J by 3 bases; unmatched bases: 2. The CDR3 has 13 residues. The CDR3 region has the DNA TGCAGTGCTAGAGGAGCGGGGAAAGAGACCCAGTACTTC. This translates into CSARGAGKETQYF.

V usage is TRBV6-5 and J usage is TRBJ2-1; 10 positions match TRBD2. The CDR3 consists of 16 residues. Germline CDR1 reads MNHEY; CDR2 reads SVGAGI. The trim removed 0 bases at V and 4 bases at J, leaving 3 bases unmatched. CDR3 nucleotide sequence: TGTGCCAGCAGTTACTCCGGACTAGCGGATTACAATGAGCAGTTCTTC. Its protein is CASSYSGLADYNEQFF.

A word on this clonotype: It is likely a read error, because the conserved phenylalanine at the end of the CDR3 is missing. The DNA is omitted, as the CDR3 cannot be located on it reliably, and the CDR3 follows TCRdb's listing. The rearrangement links TRBV10-2 to TRBJ2-7. Germline lookup yields CDR1 WSHSY and CDR2 SAAADI. The CDR3 length is 13 residues, termini included. The chain's CDR3 is CASSESLGRVKSS.

There are a few counts of this clonotype. This chain connects TRBV2 to TRBJ2-3; 11 nucleotides match TRBD2. The CDR3 is 14 amino acids. With V trimmed by 5 bases and J by 6 bases, 4 bases remained unmatched. The V gene's germline CDR1 is SNHLY and CDR2 FYNNEI. CDR3 loop: CASSILAGVDTQYF. CDR3 bases: TGTGCCAGCAGTATACTAGCGGGAGTGGATACGCAGTATTTT. The entire variable domain, with the rest obtained from reference TRBV2 and TRBJ2-3, is as follows: EPEVTQTPSHQVTQMGQEVILRCVPISNHLYFYWYRQILGQKVEFLVSFYNNEISEKSEIFDDQFSVERPDGSNFTLKIRSTKLEDSAMYFCASSILAGVDTQYFGPGTRLTVL.

V usage is TRBV9 and J usage is TRBJ2-1, with D perhaps given as TRBD1 or TRBD2 (5 bases each). CDR1 SGDLS and CDR2 YYNGEE come from the germline V gene. V lost 1 base, J lost 13 bases, and 15 bases lay in between. The CDR3 extends over 13 amino acids. The CDR3 here is CASSVSGPANQFF. The CDR3 DNA follows: TGTGCCAGCAGCGTATCGGGGCCGGCGAATCAGTTCTTC. Drawing the rest from reference TRBV9 and TRBJ2-1, the complete variable domain is DSGVTQTPKHLITATGQRVTLRCSPRSGDLSVYWYQQSLDQGLQFLIQYYNGEERAKGNILERFSAQQFPDLHSELNLSSLELGDSALYFCASSVSGPANQFFGPGTRLTVL.

This clonotype has a count of ten or more. The CDR3 sequence is CASSRGGAETRNEQYF. CDR3 coding DNA: TGTGCCAGCAGCCGAGGTGGCGCCGAGACTAGGAACGAGCAGTACTTC. V is TRBV5-6 and J is TRBJ2-7; D perhaps matches TRBD2 (6 bases). From germline, CDR1 is SGHDT and CDR2 YYEEEE. The CDR3 contains 16 residues. Trimming pared 4 bases from V and 5 bases from J, leaving 22 bases between.

This clonotype was seen at least ten times. V gene TRBV9 combines with J gene TRBJ2-7, with 7 positions matching TRBD2. CDR1 and CDR2 (germline): SGDLS, YYNGEE. Losses at the gene ends were 3 bases for V and 7 bases for J; bases not matched to a gene: 16. The CDR3 totals 16 residues. CDR3 sequence (DNA): TGTGCCAGCAGCGCTGGGGGGGACCCCACTCTGTGGGAGCAGTACTTC. Its protein product is CASSAGGDPTLWEQYF. Looking up the rest from reference TRBV9 and TRBJ2-7 gives the full variable domain: DSGVTQTPKHLITATGQRVTLRCSPRSGDLSVYWYQQSLDQGLQFLIQYYNGEERAKGNILERFSAQQFPDLHSELNLSSLELGDSALYFCASSAGGDPTLWEQYFGPGTRLTVT.

This chain's CDR3 is CASSQDWGGEETQYF. CDR3 coding DNA: TGCGCCAGCAGCCAAGATTGGGGCGGAGAGGAGACCCAGTACTTC. This chain connects TRBV4-3 to TRBJ2-5, with D perhaps matching TRBD1 (5 bases). V lost 0 bases and J lost 5, with 13 bases in between. CDR1 is LGHNA, CDR2 YSLEER, per germline. The CDR3 consists of 15 residues.

This clonotype turned up a few times. V usage is TRBV3-1 and J usage is TRBJ2-3, with 9 bases lining up with TRBD2. The CDR3 runs 16 residues. Trimming at V came to 4 bases and at J to 6 bases, leaving 11 bases not matched to a gene. Germline CDR1 and CDR2: LGHDT and YNNKEL (reference sequence). Here the CDR3 reads CASSREVILAGDTQYF. The CDR3 DNA reads TGTGCCAGCAGCCGCGAGGTCATACTAGCGGGCGATACGCAGTATTTT.

This clonotype was detected ten times or more. The chain joins TRBV12-3 or TRBV12-4 to TRBJ2-3; D not certain. Trimming removed 2 bases from V and 6 bases from J, with 3 bases in between. CDR3 size: 11 residues. For the CDR3, the DNA is TGTGCCAGCAGTTTATGGGATACGCAGTATTTT. Amino acids: CASSLWDTQYF.

This clonotype was recorded a few times. The CDR3 region is CASSQVTWGREKLFF. The CDR3, as DNA: TGTGCCAGCAGCCAAGTTACATGGGGCCGGGAAAAACTGTTTTTT. The rearrangement joins TRBV14 to TRBJ1-4, with D maybe TRBD1 (5 bases). Germline V gene data show CDR1 as SGHDN and CDR2 as FVKESK. V was pared by 1 base and J by 8 bases, with 14 bases between. The length of the CDR3 is 15 residues.

This chain connects TRBV5-4 to TRBJ2-1; D is uncertain. The V and J ends lost 2 bases and 6 bases respectively, with 15 bases between them. CDR3 size: 15 residues. CDR1 is SGHNT and CDR2 is YYREEE in the germline V gene (reference sequence). CDR3 loop: CASSFGSFFSNEQFF. Written as DNA, the CDR3 is TGTGCCAGCAGCTTCGGAAGCTTCTTTAGCAATGAGCAGTTCTTC.

The chain combines TRBV5-4 with TRBJ1-4, with D maybe TRBD1 (5 bases). Trimming removed 6 bases at V and 3 bases at J, with 12 bases between. The CDR3 is 14 residues long. Germline CDR1 is SGHNT and CDR2 is YYREEE (reference sequence). CDR3 in amino acids: CASTPGVANEKLFF. As DNA, the CDR3 is TGTGCCAGCACCCCGGGGGTAGCTAATGAAAAACTGTTTTTT.

The chain recombines TRBV6-2 or TRBV6-3 with TRBJ2-7; D gene ambiguous. V was clipped by 5 bases and J by 3 bases, with 14 bases between them. The CDR3 runs 14 residues. The germline V gene has CDR1 MNHEY and CDR2 SVGEGT. The CDR3 DNA reads TGTGCCAGCAGTGAGAAGGCGGTAAACTACGAGCAGTACTTC. Translated, it gives CASSEKAVNYEQYF.

The chain has TRBV6-5 and TRBJ2-1, with D perhaps assigned TRBD1 or TRBD2 (5 bases each). This CDR3 is built from 14 residues. V lost 9 bases and J 4 bases, leaving 16 bases between the germline ends. Germline V gene sequence: CDR1 MNHEY, CDR2 SVGAGI. The CDR3 spells CARVTGTGYNEQFF. The CDR3 DNA is TGTGCCAGGGTTACCGGGACGGGATACAATGAGCAGTTCTTC.

The CDR3: CATSNAGTGSREQFF. In DNA, the CDR3 is TGTGCCACCAGCAACGCCGGGACAGGGTCACGAGAGCAGTTCTTC. The rearrangement links TRBV15 to TRBJ2-1; 9 bases match TRBD1. Germline V gives CDR1 LNHNV, CDR2 YYDKDF (reference sequence). V trimming: 4 bases; J trimming: 10 bases; junction bases outside the gene matches: 11. CDR3 length equals 15 residues. Filled out from reference TRBV15 and TRBJ2-1, the complete variable domain reads DAMVIQNPRYQVTQFGKPVTLSCSQTLNHNVMYWYQQKSSQAPKLLFHYYDKDFNNEADTPDNFQSRRPNTSFCFLDIRSPGLGDTAMYLCATSNAGTGSREQFFGPGTRLTVL.